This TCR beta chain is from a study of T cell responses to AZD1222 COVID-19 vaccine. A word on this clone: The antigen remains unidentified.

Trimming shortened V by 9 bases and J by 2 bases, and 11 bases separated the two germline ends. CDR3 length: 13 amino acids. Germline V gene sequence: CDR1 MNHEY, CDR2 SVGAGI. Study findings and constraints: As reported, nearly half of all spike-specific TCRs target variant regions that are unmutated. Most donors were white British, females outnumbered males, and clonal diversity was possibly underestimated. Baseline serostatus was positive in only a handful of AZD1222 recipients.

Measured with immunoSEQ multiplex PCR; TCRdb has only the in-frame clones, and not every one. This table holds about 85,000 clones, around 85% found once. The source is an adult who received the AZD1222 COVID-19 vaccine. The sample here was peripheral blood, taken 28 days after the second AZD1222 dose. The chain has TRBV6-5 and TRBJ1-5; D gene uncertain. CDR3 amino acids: CASLDGGNQPQHF. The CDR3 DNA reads TGTGCCAGTTTGGATGGTGGCAATCAGCCCCAGCATTTT.